Below are 5 T cell receptor beta chains sequenced from a single sample in a study of human T cells and chemical hapten exposure. TCRdb passed the RACE reads through MiXCR, listing each CDR3 protein once. The sample comprises about 380,000 distinct CDR3 sequences, approximately 5.1% of which are singletons, and 2% to 3% rests with the top ten. Documented time point: pre-sensitization, week 0. Treatment described: therapeutic diphenylcyclopropenone sensitization with weekly scalp DPC. The input for sequencing was whole blood, taken in connection with sensitization to the hapten diphenylcyclopropenone (DPC). Receptor source: a woman aged 45 to 65 with alopecia areata. Some clones in this sample may be carry-over from other donors' samples.

The chain employs TRBV6-2 or TRBV6-3 and TRBJ2-7; D call uncertain. Trimming stripped 7 bases from V and 3 bases from J, with 10 bases between. The CDR3 has 12 amino acids. Germline CDR1 is MNHEY and CDR2 is SVGEGT. The CDR3 sequence: CASTVGVYEQYF. CDR3 coding DNA: TGTGCCAGCACTGTCGGAGTCTACGAGCAGTACTTC.

The table lists this clonotype with a few counts. The chain employs TRBV6-2 or TRBV6-3 and TRBJ1-5; 12 bases agree with TRBD1. Germline V gives CDR1 MNHEY, CDR2 SVGEGT. This CDR3 contains 16 residues. V was clipped by 2 bases and J by 6 bases; unmatched bases: 5. The CDR3 DNA follows: TGTGCCAGCAGTTACCCGGGACAGGGGGCGAGTCAGCCCCAGCATTTT. This encodes CASSYPGQGASQPQHF.

In its sample, this clonotype was seen many times. The CDR3 DNA reads TGTGCCAGCAGTGCTGACAGGGTTAGAGGCTACACCTTC. Translated, it gives CASSADRVRGYTF. This rearrangement joins TRBV2 to TRBJ1-2; the match to TRBD1 covers 7 bases. J was trimmed by 8 bases and V by 4 bases; bases with no gene match: 7. CDR3 size: 13 residues. The V gene's germline CDR1 is SNHLY and CDR2 FYNNEI.

This clonotype was detected many times. The chain uses TRBV12-3 or TRBV12-4 and TRBJ2-7; D not resolved. The CDR3 has 14 residues. The V end lost 1 base, the J end lost 2 bases, and 9 bases lay between the germline ends. This CDR3 reads CASSLGLSPYEQYF. The CDR3 DNA reads as TGTGCCAGCAGTTTAGGCTTGTCACCCTACGAGCAGTACTTC.

This clonotype has just a few counts. V and J are TRBV29-1 and TRBJ2-2; D remains unclear. CDR3 length equals 13 residues. Looked up from germline, CDR1 is SQVTM and CDR2 is ANQGSEA. Trimming pared 4 bases from V and 1 base from J, leaving 7 bases between. CDR3 residues: CSVAGQNTGELFF. Here the CDR3 DNA reads TGCAGCGTTGCCGGGCAGAACACCGGGGAGCTGTTTTTT.